A single TCR beta chain is shown here with its context. These data belong to a study of Ad26.COV2.S vaccination and SARS-CoV-2 variants. Profiled with immunoSEQ multiplex PCR; TCRdb holds only in-frame clones, not every one. This table holds 440,000 or so clones, about nine tenths found once. Treatment defined: 15 to 20 received Ad26.COV2.S at low or high dose, single or two shots; five or six received placebo; per-sample allocation not given. Day 63 following the first vaccine or placebo injection was when the samples were taken. V trimming: 6 bases; J trimming: 8 bases; junction bases outside the gene matches: 14. Germline V gives CDR1 LNHDA, CDR2 SQIVND (reference sequence). There are 15 residues in the CDR3.

The chain has TRBV19 and TRBJ1-2, with 8 bases lining up with TRBD1. This sequence originates from a person between 18 and 65 years old who received the Ad26.COV2.S COVID-19 vaccine or a placebo. The source material was peripheral blood, sampled in a trial of Ad26.COV2.S vaccine versus placebo. CDR3 DNA sequence: TGTGCCAGTAGAGAATCGGGGACAGGAAAGGAGGGCTACACCTTC. This gives the protein CASRESGTGKEGYTF. The full variable domain, rest sourced from reference TRBV19 and TRBJ1-2, is DGGITQSPKYLFRKEGQNVTLSCEQNLNHDAMYWYRQDPGQGLRLIYYSQIVNDFQKGDIAEGYSVSREKKESFPLTVTSAQKNPTAFYLCASRESGTGKEGYTFGSGTRLTVV.